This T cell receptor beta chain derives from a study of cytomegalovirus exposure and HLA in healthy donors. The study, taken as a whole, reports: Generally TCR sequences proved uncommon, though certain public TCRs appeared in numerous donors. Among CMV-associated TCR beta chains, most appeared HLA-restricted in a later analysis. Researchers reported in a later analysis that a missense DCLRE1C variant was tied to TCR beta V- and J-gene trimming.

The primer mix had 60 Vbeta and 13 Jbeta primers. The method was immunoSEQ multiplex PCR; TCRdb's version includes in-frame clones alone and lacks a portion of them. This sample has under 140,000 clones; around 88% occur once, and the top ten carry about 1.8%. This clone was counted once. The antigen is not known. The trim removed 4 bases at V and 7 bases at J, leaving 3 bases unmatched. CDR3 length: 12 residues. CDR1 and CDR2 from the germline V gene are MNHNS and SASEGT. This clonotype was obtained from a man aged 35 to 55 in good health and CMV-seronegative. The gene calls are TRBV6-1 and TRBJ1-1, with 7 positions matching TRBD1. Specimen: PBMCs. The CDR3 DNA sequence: TGTGCCAGCAGTGCACAGGGGAATGAAGCTTTCTTT. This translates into CASSAQGNEAFF.